The 23 T cell receptor beta chains in this list originate from one sample, sequenced in a study of blood T cell repertoires in COVID-19 (dated by TCRdb to 2018 to 2021). Libraries were made using the immunoSEQ multiplex PCR assay. The source is immuneACCESS, and TCRdb retained only in-frame sequences with V and J called. Part of the clones is not carried over; for the studies checked, unresolved V genes explain less than half of this, and the remainder is unexplained. The sample records around 300,000 clones, about 86% of which are singletons. Of the sample, roughly 13% is held by the ten largest clones. The specimen sequenced was peripheral blood. The receptors derive from an older woman with COVID-19, enrolled during active disease.

The V call is TRBV5-8, the J call TRBJ1-5; 7 bases align to TRBD1. The CDR3 runs 16 residues. CDR1 is SGHTS, CDR2 YDEGEE, per germline. V was clipped by 1 base and J by 2 bases; unmatched bases: 6. CDR3 sequence: CASSLRGGNGNQPQHF. CDR3 in DNA: TGTGCCAGCAGCTTGAGAGGGGGCAATGGCAATCAGCCCCAGCATTTT.

V is TRBV27 and J is TRBJ2-6; D ambiguous. Germline-derived CDR1 and CDR2 are MNHEY and SMNVEV (reference sequence). There are 15 residues in the CDR3. The V gene lost 8 bases and the J gene lost 0 bases, with 11 bases spanning the gap. The DNA of the CDR3 is TGTGCCAGCGGCATACAGAGCTCTGGGGCCAACGTCCTGACTTTC. Its protein product is CASGIQSSGANVLTF.

This clone was counted a few times. The V and J genes are TRBV6-5 and TRBJ2-1, with D possibly TRBD2 on 7 matching bases. The CDR3 loop spans 15 amino acids. CDR1 and CDR2 (germline): MNHEY, SVGAGI. V lost 6 bases and J lost 7, with 19 bases in between. CDR3 in DNA: TGTGCCAGCAGACGGGGGGCCCCGCTTGGGAATGAGCAGTTCTTC. Its protein is CASRRGAPLGNEQFF.

To note about this clone: Other DNA sequences in this specimen translate into the identical CDR3. The J gene is TRBJ2-5, the V gene TRBV5-1; D may be TRBD1 (6 bases). The germline V and J ends were trimmed by 5 bases and 1 base, with 12 bases remaining between them. The CDR3 has 14 residues. Germline CDR1 is SGHRS and CDR2 is YFSETQ. CDR3 in amino acids: CASSQDSSQETQYF. CDR3 nucleotides: TGCGCCAGCAGTCAGGACAGTTCCCAAGAGACCCAGTACTTC.

This clone was observed a single time. This chain joins TRBV28 and TRBJ2-7; D is perhaps TRBD2 (6 bases). The CDR3 spans 15 residues. The V gene's germline CDR1 is MDHEN and CDR2 SYDVKM. The V end was cut by 7 bases, the J end by 4 bases, with 20 bases between. As DNA, the CDR3 is TGTGCCAGCACCGATTCGAGGAGGGGCGGATACGAGCAGTACTTC. Protein product: CASTDSRRGGYEQYF. Full variable domain (remainder filled in from reference TRBV28 and TRBJ2-7): DVKVTQSSRYLVKRTGEKVFLECVQDMDHENMFWYRQDPGLGLRLIYFSYDVKMKEKGDIPEGYSVSREKKERFSLILESASTNQTSMYLCASTDSRRGGYEQYFGPGTRLTVT.

The rearrangement links TRBV7-9 to TRBJ1-1; perhaps TRBD1 as D (6 bases). This CDR3 comprises 14 residues. V lost 2 bases and J lost 0, with 7 bases in between. Germline loops: CDR1 SEHNR, CDR2 FQNEAQ (reference sequence). As DNA, the CDR3 is TGTGCCAGCAGCTTAACAGGGTTGAACACTGAAGCTTTCTTT. Protein product: CASSLTGLNTEAFF.

The chain combines TRBV18 with TRBJ1-2; D is unresolved. This CDR3 contains 12 residues. The germline V and J ends were trimmed by 1 base and 7 bases, with 7 bases remaining between them. Germline V gene sequence: CDR1 KGHSH, CDR2 LQKENI. The CDR3 nucleotides are TGTGCCAGCTCACCACAGGGAGGTGGCTACACCTTC. Translated: CASSPQGGGYTF.

The rearrangement joins TRBV2 to TRBJ2-7; weak D call: TRBD1 (6 bases). The CDR3 contains 13 residues. Germline V gene sequence: CDR1 SNHLY, CDR2 FYNNEI. V lost 6 bases to trimming and J lost 5 bases, with 14 bases between them. CDR3 coding DNA: TGTGCCAGCAGGCAATACAGGGACAACGAGCAGTACTTC. Encoded protein: CASRQYRDNEQYF.

V and J are TRBV5-6 and TRBJ1-3, with a possible D match to TRBD1 (6 bases). Germline loops: CDR1 SGHDT, CDR2 YYEEEE. The CDR3 extends over 16 amino acids. V gave up 4 bases and J gave up 0 bases, with 14 bases separating them. In nucleotides, the CDR3 is TGTGCCAGCAGCGACGTGACAGGTTACTCTGGAAACACCATATATTTT. It codes for CASSDVTGYSGNTIYF.

The chain recombines TRBV5-1 with TRBJ2-5; 13 bases match TRBD2. The length of the CDR3 is 16 residues. Germline CDR1 reads SGHRS; CDR2 reads YFSETQ. Germline trimming cut 4 bases from V and 1 base from J; bases unmatched to any gene: 4. CDR3 sequence (DNA): TGCGCCAGCAGCCCACTAGCGGGGGGGCCCCAAGAGACCCAGTACTTC. Its translation is CASSPLAGGPQETQYF.

This clone was seen a single time. The chain couples TRBV4-2 to TRBJ2-1, with 8 bases aligning to TRBD2. The CDR3 is 16 amino acids. Germline V lookup: CDR1 LGHNA, CDR2 YNFKEQ. After removal of 3 bases from V and 0 bases from J, the junction contained 4 bases not matched to a gene. CDR3 in amino acids: CASSQSGGHSYNEQFF. CDR3 sequence (DNA): TGTGCCAGCAGCCAGAGCGGGGGCCACTCCTACAATGAGCAGTTCTTC.

The J gene is TRBJ1-6, the V gene TRBV18, with D uncertain. Germline CDR1 KGHSH, CDR2 LQKENI. The CDR3 length is 16 residues. Trimming pared 4 bases from V and 0 bases from J, leaving 10 bases between. This CDR3 reads CASSHAGSSYNSPLHF. The CDR3 DNA sequence: TGTGCCAGCTCACATGCCGGTAGCTCCTATAATTCACCCCTCCACTTT.

Worth noting for this clone: This CDR3 is also generated by other DNA sequences in the sample. The chain uses TRBV5-1 and TRBJ2-5, with 9 bases fitting TRBD1. J was trimmed by 4 bases and V by 2 bases; bases with no gene match: 3. The germline gives CDR1 SGHRS, CDR2 YFSETQ. The CDR3 spans 14 residues. Here the CDR3 DNA reads TGCGCCAGCAGCTTTGGGACAGGGAGAGAGACCCAGTACTTC. Its translation is CASSFGTGRETQYF.

This chain links TRBV20-1 with TRBJ1-5; D not resolved. This CDR3 is 14 amino acids long. Per the germline V gene, CDR1 is DFQATT and CDR2 is SNEGSKA (reference sequence). Trimming took off 6 bases at V and 7 bases at J, with 19 bases between the two ends. The DNA for the CDR3 is TGCAGTGCGAGTTGCGGGCACGAGAGACAGCCCCAGCATTTT. Translation: CSASCGHERQPQHF.

This chain connects TRBV12-3 or TRBV12-4 to TRBJ1-1, with D maybe TRBD1 (5 bases). This CDR3 region has 13 residues. V dropped 6 bases and J dropped 1 base, with 9 bases sitting between them. The CDR3, as DNA: TGTGCCAGCAGAGGGGAGGCGAACACTGAAGCTTTCTTT. This sequence encodes CASRGEANTEAFF.

The chain has TRBV30 and TRBJ2-2; 7 nucleotides align to TRBD1. The CDR3 is 13 residues long. Germline-derived CDR1 and CDR2 are GTSNPN and SVGIG (reference sequence). Trimming took 8 bases from V and 0 from J; bases not matched to a gene: 3. This CDR3 reads CAGQGANTGELFF. The CDR3 DNA sequence: TGTGCCGGTCAGGGGGCGAACACCGGGGAGCTGTTTTTT.

This sequence joins TRBV30 and TRBJ1-3, with D tentatively TRBD1 (5 bases). CDR3 length: 14 amino acids. Germline V CDR1 and CDR2: GTSNPN, SVGIG (reference sequence). The CDR3 DNA reads as TGTGCGGAGAGGGACTGGCACTCTGGAAACACCATATATTTT. It codes for CAERDWHSGNTIYF.

This clone was picked up one time. The chain joins TRBV7-9 to TRBJ2-3, with 11 bases lining up with TRBD2. In germline, CDR1 is SEHNR, CDR2 FQNEAQ (reference sequence). This CDR3 contains 15 residues. Unmatched junction bases numbered 6, after V lost 6 bases and J lost 4 bases. The CDR3 nucleotides read TGTGCCAGCAGTTTTCTAGCGGGGGGAGCAGATACGCAGTATTTT. Protein sequence: CASSFLAGGADTQYF.

The chain is built from TRBV21-1 and TRBJ1-5; the table's TRBD1 call for D was not verified on the DNA. TRBV21-1 corresponds to a pseudogene. The CDR3 extends over 14 amino acids. In nucleotides, the CDR3 is TGTGCCAGCAGTCTTGGACAGGGCTATCAGCCCCAGCATTTT. Its protein is CASSLGQGYQPQHF.

The chain couples TRBV19 to TRBJ1-2; 7 nucleotides agree with TRBD1. J was trimmed by 2 bases and V by 7 bases; bases with no gene match: 4. Germline V gene lookup returns CDR1 LNHDA and CDR2 SQIVND (reference sequence). CDR3 length: 13 residues. The CDR3 region is CASTTDRNYGYTF. CDR3 in DNA: TGTGCCAGTACCACGGACAGGAACTATGGCTACACCTTC.

V gene TRBV4-1 combines with J gene TRBJ1-2; 7 bases agree with TRBD1. CDR1 MGHRA and CDR2 YSYEKL come from the germline V gene. CDR3 size: 12 residues. The V segment lost 11 bases and the J segment 2 bases; nucleotides outside the gene matches: 5. CDR3 in DNA: TGCGCCCCTCGGACAGGAAACTATGGCTACACCTTC. Translating gives CAPRTGNYGYTF.

V usage is TRBV18 and J usage is TRBJ1-2, with 8 bases matching TRBD1. V lost 1 base to trimming and J lost 5 bases; unmatched junction nucleotides: 12. There are 17 residues in the CDR3. Germline CDR1 and CDR2: KGHSH and LQKENI. This chain's CDR3 is CASSPLITTGDSYGYTF. In DNA form, the CDR3 reads TGTGCCAGCTCACCACTAATAACGACAGGGGACTCTTATGGCTACACCTTC.

The chain employs TRBV11-2 and TRBJ1-2; 9 bases line up with TRBD1. V trimming: 5 bases; J trimming: 8 bases; junction bases outside the gene matches: 9. The CDR3 extends over 14 amino acids. The V gene's germline CDR1 is SGHAT and CDR2 FQNNGV. The CDR3 loop is CASSRTTGGEGYTF. DNA for the CDR3: TGTGCCAGCAGCCGAACTACAGGGGGCGAGGGCTACACCTTC.